Listed below are T cell receptor beta chains from one sample, sequenced in a study of CD8 T cells in ankylosing spondylitis. A single record per CDR3 protein comes from TCRdb applying MiXCR to the 5' RACE reads. The data contain approximately 39,000 distinct CDR3 sequences, 13% of them singletons. The sequencing input was synovial fluid, either unsorted or a sorted T cell fraction (not recorded which). These receptor sequences come from a male donor with ankylosing spondylitis. The CDR3 runs from the conserved cysteine through the conserved F or W. A D gene is named only where the DNA matches it firmly.

d_gene	v_gene	CDR3aa
NA	TRBV4-3	CASSQEGGPTDTQYF
TRBD2	TRBV7-9	CASSQTSGGANEQFF
NA	TRBV4-2	CASSQERIGDTQYF
TRBD2	TRBV20-1	CSARDLGLAGVYYNEQFF
NA	TRBV4-2	CASSQDRAERTPLHF
TRBD1	TRBV11-1	CASSLTPVGQGTNYGYTF
NA	TRBV21-1	CASSRSRVLYEQYF
TRBD1	TRBV11-2	CASRVDRGGYEQYF
NA	TRBV6-2/TRBV6-3	CASSKDRPSYNEQFF
TRBD1	TRBV7-9	CASSFTQGGTEAFF
TRBD2	TRBV29-1	CSAAEGRASSEQYF
TRBD2	TRBV6-4	CASSDSGAFNEQFF
NA	TRBV4-2	CASSQANTGTGDWGANVLTF
TRBD1	TRBV20-1	CSARDQGQGDGGNTIYF
NA	TRBV6-2/TRBV6-3	CASSWSPVSYNEQFF
NA	TRBV20-1	CSAVASESSPLHF
NA	TRBV27	CASRPGNIAYNEQFF
NA	TRBV13	CASSSFSSTDTQYF
NA	TRBV11-2	CASSLGGRSSYEQYF
TRBD2	TRBV20-1	CSARGIAGVRSYNEQFF
TRBD1	TRBV27	CASSLTLRDSSYEQYF
NA	TRBV20-1	CSAKTGRHTEAFF
NA	TRBV10-3	CAISESTSTDLAKNIQYF
NA	TRBV21-1	CASSEASGGRNYEQYF
TRBD1	TRBV6-1	CASRDRGSNQPQHF
TRBD2	TRBV20-1	CSARGLAGARETQYF
NA	TRBV7-9	CASSSSSRGGYEQYF
NA	TRBV11-2	CASSLRRQVNYEQYF
NA	TRBV7-3	CASSPLGGWYSPLHF
TRBD1	TRBV7-9	CASSETGVSYEQYF
NA	TRBV6-8	CASSPVTGYTF
TRBD2	TRBV19	CATKAGGHYNEQFF
NA	TRBV7-9	CASSAELARDTQYF